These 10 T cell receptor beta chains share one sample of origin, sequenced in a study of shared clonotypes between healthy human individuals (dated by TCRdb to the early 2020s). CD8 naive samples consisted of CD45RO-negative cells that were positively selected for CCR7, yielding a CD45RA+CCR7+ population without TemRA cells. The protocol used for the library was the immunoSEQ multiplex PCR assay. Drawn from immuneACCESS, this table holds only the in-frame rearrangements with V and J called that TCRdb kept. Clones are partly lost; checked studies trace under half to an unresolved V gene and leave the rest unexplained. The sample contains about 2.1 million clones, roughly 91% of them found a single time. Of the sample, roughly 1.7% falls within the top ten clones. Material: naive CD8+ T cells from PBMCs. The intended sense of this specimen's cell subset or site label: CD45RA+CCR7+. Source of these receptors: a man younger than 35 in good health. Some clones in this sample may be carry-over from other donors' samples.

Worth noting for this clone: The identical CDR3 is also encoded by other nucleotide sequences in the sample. CDR3 coding DNA: TGTGCCAGCAGCTCGGGACAGCTGAACACTGAAGCTTTCTTT. This codes for CASSSGQLNTEAFF. This chain joins TRBV5-4 and TRBJ1-1; 7 bases line up with TRBD1. Germline V CDR1 and CDR2: SGHNT, YYREEE (reference sequence). Trimming at V came to 3 bases and at J to 0 bases, leaving 2 bases not matched to a gene. This CDR3 spans 14 amino acids.

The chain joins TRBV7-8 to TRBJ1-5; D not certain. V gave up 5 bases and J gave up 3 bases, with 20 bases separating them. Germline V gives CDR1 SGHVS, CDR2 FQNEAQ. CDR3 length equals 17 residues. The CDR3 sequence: CASSLAGEGGINQPQHF. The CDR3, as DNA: TGTGCCAGCAGCCTCGCCGGGGAGGGAGGTATCAATCAGCCCCAGCATTTT.

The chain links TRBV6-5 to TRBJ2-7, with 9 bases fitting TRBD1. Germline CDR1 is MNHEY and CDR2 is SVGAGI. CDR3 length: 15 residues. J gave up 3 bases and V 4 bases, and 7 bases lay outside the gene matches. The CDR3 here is CASSSGQGAGYEQYF. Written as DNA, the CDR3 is TGTGCCAGCAGTTCGGGACAGGGAGCGGGCTACGAGCAGTACTTC.

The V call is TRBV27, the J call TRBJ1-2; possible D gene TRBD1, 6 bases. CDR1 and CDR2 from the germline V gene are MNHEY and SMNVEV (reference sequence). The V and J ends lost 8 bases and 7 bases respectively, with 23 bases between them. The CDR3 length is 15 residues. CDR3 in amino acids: CASQPRGGEASGYTF. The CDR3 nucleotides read TGTGCCAGCCAACCAAGGGGGGGCGAGGCGTCTGGCTACACCTTC.

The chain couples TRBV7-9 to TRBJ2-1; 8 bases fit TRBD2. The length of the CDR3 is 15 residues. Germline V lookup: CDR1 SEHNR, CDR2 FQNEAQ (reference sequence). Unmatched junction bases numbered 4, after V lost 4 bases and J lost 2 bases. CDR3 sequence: CASSSPGGAYNEQFF. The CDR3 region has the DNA TGTGCCAGCAGCTCCCCGGGGGGGGCCTACAATGAGCAGTTCTTC.

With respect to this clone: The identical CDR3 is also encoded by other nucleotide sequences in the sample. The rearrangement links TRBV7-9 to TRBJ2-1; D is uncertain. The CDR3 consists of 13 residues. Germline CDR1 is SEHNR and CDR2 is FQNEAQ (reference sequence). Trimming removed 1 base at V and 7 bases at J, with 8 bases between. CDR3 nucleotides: TGTGCCAGCAGCTTAGTCTCAGCGAATGAGCAGTTCTTC. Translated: CASSLVSANEQFF.

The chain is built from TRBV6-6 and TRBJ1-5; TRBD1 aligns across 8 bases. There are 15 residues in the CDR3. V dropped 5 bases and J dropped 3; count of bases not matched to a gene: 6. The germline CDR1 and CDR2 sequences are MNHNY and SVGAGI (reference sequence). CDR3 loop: CASSATGAINQPQHF. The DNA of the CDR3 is TGTGCCAGCAGTGCGACAGGGGCTATCAATCAGCCCCAGCATTTT.

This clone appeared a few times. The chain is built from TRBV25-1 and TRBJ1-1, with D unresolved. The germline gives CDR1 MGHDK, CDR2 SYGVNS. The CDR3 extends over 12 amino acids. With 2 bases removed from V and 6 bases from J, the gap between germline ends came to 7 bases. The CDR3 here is CASSEGTAEAFF. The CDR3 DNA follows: TGTGCCAGCAGTGAAGGTACAGCTGAAGCTTTCTTT.

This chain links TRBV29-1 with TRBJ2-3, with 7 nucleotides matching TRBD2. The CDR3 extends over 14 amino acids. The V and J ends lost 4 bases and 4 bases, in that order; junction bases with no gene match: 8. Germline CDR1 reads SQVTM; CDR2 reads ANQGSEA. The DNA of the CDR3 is TGCAGCGTTGTGGGGGGGAAGTTGGCAGATACGCAGTATTTT. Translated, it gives CSVVGGKLADTQYF.

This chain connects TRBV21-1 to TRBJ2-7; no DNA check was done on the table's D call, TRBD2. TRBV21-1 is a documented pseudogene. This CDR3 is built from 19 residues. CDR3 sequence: CASSKARVGGSVQRYEQYF. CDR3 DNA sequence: TGTGCCAGCAGCAAAGCGCGGGTTGGCGGGTCCGTCCAGCGCTACGAGCAGTACTTC.